Detailed here is one T cell receptor beta chain. Trimming removed 1 base from V and 8 bases from J, with 9 bases in between. The CDR3 runs to 13 residues. The data stem from a study of blood T cell repertoires in COVID-19. In the study overall: Both acute and convalescent COVID-19 samples were obtained from the United States, Italy and Spain. PBMCs, B-cell-depleted T cells, or T cells provided the cDNA or gDNA that made up the material.

As originally analysed: From reference gene primer amplification, estimates of nucleated cell counts were derived. Clones were read by immunoSEQ multiplex PCR, and TCRdb kept only the in-frame ones, dropping some. That table gives V, J and clone size, and the DNA gave D and trimming. Found here are 84,000 or so clones, around 80% of them singletons; the top ten hold roughly 28%. Sequencing was performed on peripheral blood. The origin of this receptor is a woman aged 80 or older with acute or convalescent COVID-19. The chain recombines TRBV12-3 or TRBV12-4 with TRBJ2-1; a weak D match, TRBD2 (5 bases). CDR3 loop: CASSLVSRDEQFF. In nucleotides, the CDR3 is TGTGCCAGCAGTTTAGTTTCGAGGGATGAGCAGTTCTTC.